This T cell receptor beta chain appears in the sequencing data of a study of blood T cell repertoires in COVID-19. Background on the study: PBMCs, B-cell-depleted T cells, or T cells were the source of the cDNA or gDNA that made up the material.

Per the study methods: Amplification from reference gene primers served as the basis for estimated nucleated cell counts. Only in-frame clones appear in the TCRdb table, and some are missing; sequencing was by immunoSEQ multiplex PCR. The V and J calls and clone size were taken over from that table, and D and trimming were inferred from the DNA. This sample has about 100,000 clones, with around nine tenths found just once. Germline CDR1 and CDR2: MDHEN and SYDVKM. The CDR3 is 13 amino acids. V lost 6 bases, J lost 3 bases, and 4 bases stayed unmatched. The chain employs TRBV28 and TRBJ2-5; TRBD1 agrees at 7 bases. The TCR sequence derives from a human donor in a cohort sampled during active COVID-19. Sequences were obtained from peripheral blood. The CDR3 here is CASRRTGEETQYF. DNA for the CDR3: TGTGCCAGCAGACGAACAGGGGAAGAGACCCAGTACTTC.